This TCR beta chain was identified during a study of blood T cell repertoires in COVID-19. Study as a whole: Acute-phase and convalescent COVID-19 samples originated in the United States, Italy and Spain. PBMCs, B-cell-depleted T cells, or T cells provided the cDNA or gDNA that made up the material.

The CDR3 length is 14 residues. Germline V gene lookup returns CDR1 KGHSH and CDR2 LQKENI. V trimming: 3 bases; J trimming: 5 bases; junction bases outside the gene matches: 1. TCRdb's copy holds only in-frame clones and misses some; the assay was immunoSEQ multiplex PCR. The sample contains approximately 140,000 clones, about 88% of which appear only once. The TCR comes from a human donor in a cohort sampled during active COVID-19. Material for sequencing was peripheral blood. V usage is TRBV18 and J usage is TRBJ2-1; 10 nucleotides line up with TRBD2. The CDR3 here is CASSPLAGDNEQFF. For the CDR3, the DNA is TGTGCCAGCTCACCCCTAGCGGGGGACAATGAGCAGTTCTTC.